These 9 T cell receptor beta chains share one sample of origin, sequenced in a study of blood T cell repertoires in COVID-19. Produced via immunoSEQ multiplex PCR; TCRdb's table is partial and in-frame only. This sample has roughly 260,000 clones, with approximately 85% found just once. Input material: peripheral blood. The source of these receptors is an older woman with acute or convalescent COVID-19.

The chain combines TRBV6-1 with TRBJ2-5; TRBD2 agrees at 11 bases. CDR3 length equals 17 residues. CDR1 and CDR2 (germline): MNHNS, SASEGT. With V trimmed by 0 bases and J by 5 bases, 8 bases remained unmatched. Here the CDR3 DNA reads TGTGCCAGCAGTGAAGCAGGTAGCGGGGGGGCCAGGGAGACCCAGTACTTC. It is translated as CASSEAGSGGARETQYF.

CDR3 nucleotide sequence: TGTGCCAGCAGCGCAAATAGGGGACACTCTAACTATGGCTACACCTTC. It encodes CASSANRGHSNYGYTF. The J gene is TRBJ1-2, the V gene TRBV5-6; possible D gene TRBD1, 6 bases. This CDR3 contains 16 residues. The V gene's germline CDR1 is SGHDT and CDR2 YYEEEE. V lost 4 bases and J lost 0, with 16 bases in between.

The chain carries TRBV19 and TRBJ1-5, with D maybe TRBD1 (6 bases). Trimming removed 0 bases from V and 7 bases from J, with 10 bases in between. Per germline, CDR1 LNHDA and CDR2 SQIVND (reference sequence). The length of the CDR3 is 14 residues. The CDR3 is CASSIERGSQPQHF. For the CDR3, the DNA is TGTGCCAGTAGTATAGAGAGGGGGAGCCAGCCCCAGCATTTT.

The V and J genes are TRBV28 and TRBJ1-2, with D tentatively TRBD1 (5 bases). There are 13 residues in the CDR3. The germline V gene encodes CDR1 MDHEN and CDR2 SYDVKM. The V gene lost 1 base and the J gene lost 7 bases, with 10 bases spanning the gap. The CDR3 DNA follows: TGTGCCAGCAGTTTATCCCCAGGGTTTGGCTACACCTTC. Protein: CASSLSPGFGYTF.

The chain has TRBV7-2 and TRBJ2-3, with 11 bases that match TRBD2. The germline gives CDR1 SGHTA, CDR2 FQGNSA. This CDR3 comprises 17 residues. V lost 0 bases to trimming and J lost 4 bases; unmatched junction nucleotides: 6. The CDR3 spells CASSLARLAGGADTQYF. The CDR3 DNA reads TGTGCCAGCAGCTTAGCGAGGCTAGCGGGGGGCGCAGATACGCAGTATTTT.

The chain uses TRBV21-1 and TRBJ1-1. TRBV21-1 is an annotated pseudogene. The CDR3 covers 17 residues. The CDR3 here is CASSKEQGGRRNTEAFF. The CDR3 nucleotides read TGTGCCAGCAGCAAAGAACAAGGAGGCAGGAGAAACACTGAAGCTTTCTTT.

The genes are TRBV2 and TRBJ1-1, with D possibly being TRBD1 (6 bases). V dropped 6 bases and J dropped 0 bases, with 11 bases sitting between them. CDR1 and CDR2 from the germline V gene are SNHLY and FYNNEI. CDR3 length: 14 residues. CDR3 sequence (DNA): TGTGCCAGCAGCCGGACAGTCATGAACACTGAAGCTTTCTTT. Translated, it gives CASSRTVMNTEAFF. The full variable domain, with the rest looked up from reference TRBV2 and TRBJ1-1, is EPEVTQTPSHQVTQMGQEVILRCVPISNHLYFYWYRQILGQKVEFLVSFYNNEISEKSEIFDDQFSVERPDGSNFTLKIRSTKLEDSAMYFCASSRTVMNTEAFFGQGTRLTVV.

This chain joins TRBV11-2 and TRBJ1-1; weak D call: TRBD1 (5 bases). The CDR3 covers 13 residues. Germline CDR1 reads SGHAT; CDR2 reads FQNNGV. V was shortened by 4 bases and J by 1 base, with 7 bases between the two germline ends. Written as DNA, the CDR3 is TGTGCCAGCAGCTGGGGGGAGAACACTGAAGCTTTCTTT. Its protein product is CASSWGENTEAFF. Full variable domain (remainder filled in from reference TRBV11-2 and TRBJ1-1): EAGVAQSPRYKIIEKRQSVAFWCNPISGHATLYWYQQILGQGPKLLIQFQNNGVVDDSQLPKDRFSAERLKGVDSTLKIQPAKLEDSAVYLCASSWGENTEAFFGQGTRLTVV.

The chain couples TRBV11-2 to TRBJ1-6; D ambiguous. The V end lost 1 base, the J end lost 7 bases, and 8 bases lay between the germline ends. CDR1 is SGHAT, CDR2 FQNNGV, per germline. The CDR3 totals 14 residues. The CDR3 protein is CASSLVGINSPLHF. CDR3 nucleotides: TGTGCCAGCAGCTTAGTCGGGATAAATTCACCCCTCCACTTT.